These 24 T cell receptor beta chains were sequenced from one sample in a study of T cells after yellow fever vaccination. TCRdb processed the 5' RACE reads anew with MiXCR; each CDR3 protein has one entry. This sample carries tens of thousands of distinct CDR3 sequences, 5.2% of them seen once, and the ten largest clones take 15% to 20%. Sequencing was performed on PBMCs, either bulk or a sorted T-cell subset (CD4+, CD8+, memory, or dextramer-sorted; not recorded which), taken around 45 days after the first yellow fever vaccination. These receptor sequences come from a man aged 18 to 29 who received the YFV17D yellow fever vaccine.

This clonotype was seen many times. This chain joins TRBV10-2 and TRBJ1-3, with no clear D. The CDR3 contains 13 residues. The V end lost 0 bases, the J end lost 4 bases, and 4 bases lay between the germline ends. The V gene's germline CDR1 is WSHSY and CDR2 SAAADI. CDR3 sequence reads: CASSESTGNTIYF. DNA for the CDR3: TGCGCCAGCAGTGAGTCGACGGGAAACACCATATATTTT.

This clonotype was counted ten times or more. This chain connects TRBV12-3 or TRBV12-4 to TRBJ1-5; D remains unclear. This CDR3 has 14 residues. V lost 2 bases and J 3 bases, leaving 8 bases between the germline ends. The chain's CDR3 is CASSLRRTNQPQHF. CDR3 DNA: TGTGCCAGCAGTTTAAGGCGGACCAATCAGCCCCAGCATTTT.

This clonotype was seen ten or more times. The chain joins TRBV7-2 to TRBJ2-1; 8 nucleotides align to TRBD2. This CDR3 has 16 residues. Germline-derived CDR1 and CDR2 are SGHTA and FQGNSA. V lost 3 bases, J lost 5 bases, and 9 bases stayed unmatched. The CDR3 sequence is CASSFTPGRGDNEQFF. The CDR3 region has the DNA TGTGCCAGCAGCTTTACGCCGGGGCGGGGGGACAATGAGCAGTTCTTC.

This clonotype came up many times. The chain joins TRBV20-1 to TRBJ1-4; D call uncertain. Germline lookup yields CDR1 DFQATT and CDR2 SNEGSKA (reference sequence). Trimming removed 3 bases at V and 6 bases at J, with 5 bases between. CDR3 length: 11 amino acids. Written as DNA, the CDR3 is TGCAGTGCTAGTAAGGATGAAAAACTGTTTTTT. This sequence encodes CSASKDEKLFF.

The chain uses TRBV12-3 or TRBV12-4 and TRBJ2-1, with D unclear. Trimming took off 2 bases at V and 2 bases at J, with 7 bases between the two ends. The CDR3 contains 14 residues. CDR3 amino acids: CASSLNGAYNEQFF. The CDR3 bases are TGTGCCAGCAGTTTAAATGGGGCCTACAATGAGCAGTTCTTC.

This clonotype was counted many times. V is TRBV20-1 and J is TRBJ2-3, with D perhaps TRBD2 (6 bases). Germline V CDR1 and CDR2: DFQATT, SNEGSKA (reference sequence). CDR3 length: 12 amino acids. Between the trimmed V and J ends, which lost 1 base and 5 bases, there was a span of 7 bases. This CDR3 is CSARVGGDTQYF. The CDR3 coding sequence is TGCAGTGCTAGAGTGGGGGGAGATACGCAGTATTTT.

Many counts were recorded for this clonotype. V gene TRBV4-2 combines with J gene TRBJ1-1, with D possibly TRBD1 on 5 matching bases. The CDR3 runs to 14 residues. Trimming stripped 0 bases from V and 4 bases from J, with 9 bases between. The V gene's germline CDR1 is LGHNA and CDR2 YNFKEQ. The DNA for the CDR3 is TGTGCCAGCAGCCAAGATCATGGGGGCACTGAAGCTTTCTTT. As protein: CASSQDHGGTEAFF.

In this sample, this clonotype turned up many times. The rearrangement links TRBV7-2 to TRBJ2-5; 12 bases agree with TRBD2. The CDR3 length is 15 residues. The ends lost 1 base at V and 5 bases at J; junction bases unmatched: 2. Germline V gene lookup returns CDR1 SGHTA and CDR2 FQGNSA. The CDR3 spells CASSLDGTSGETQYF. CDR3 DNA: TGTGCCAGCAGCTTAGACGGGACTAGCGGGGAGACCCAGTACTTC.

There are many counts of this clonotype. V is TRBV4-1 and J is TRBJ1-1; D not certain. Germline loops: CDR1 MGHRA, CDR2 YSYEKL. The V end was cut by 4 bases, the J end by 5 bases, with 17 bases between. This CDR3 has 15 residues. The CDR3 is CASSPQVSWRTEAFF. The CDR3 region has the DNA TGCGCCAGCAGCCCGCAAGTTTCTTGGCGGACTGAAGCTTTCTTT.

This clonotype was detected ten times or more. This chain connects TRBV7-2 to TRBJ1-5; D may be TRBD1 (5 bases). The germline V gene has CDR1 SGHTA and CDR2 FQGNSA. There are 14 residues in the CDR3. V lost 6 bases and J 6 bases, leaving 15 bases between the germline ends. CDR3 nucleotide sequence: TGTGCCAGCAGTTCCCCGACAGCCCGTCAGCCCCAGCATTTT. Translation gives CASSSPTARQPQHF.

This clonotype was found many times. V gene TRBV12-3 or TRBV12-4 combines with J gene TRBJ2-2; D not resolved. This CDR3 is built from 12 residues. With 3 bases removed from V and 5 bases from J, the gap between germline ends came to 4 bases. In DNA form, the CDR3 reads TGTGCCAGCAGTTTTGAGACCGGGGAGCTGTTTTTT. It encodes CASSFETGELFF.

This clonotype was seen ten or more times. The chain carries TRBV28 and TRBJ1-1; 8 bases are shared with TRBD1. V lost 6 bases, J lost 4 bases, and 4 bases stayed unmatched. This CDR3 spans 13 amino acids. The germline CDR1 and CDR2 sequences are MDHEN and SYDVKM. In nucleotides, the CDR3 is TGTGCCAGCAGAAAACAGGGGGGCACTGAAGCTTTCTTT. As protein: CASRKQGGTEAFF. Drawing the rest from reference TRBV28 and TRBJ1-1, the complete variable domain is DVKVTQSSRYLVKRTGEKVFLECVQDMDHENMFWYRQDPGLGLRLIYFSYDVKMKEKGDIPEGYSVSREKKERFSLILESASTNQTSMYLCASRKQGGTEAFFGQGTRLTVV.

This clonotype came up many times. This sequence joins TRBV6-1 and TRBJ1-5; maybe TRBD1 (5 bases). From germline, CDR1 is MNHNS and CDR2 SASEGT. The CDR3 contains 15 residues. Trimming shortened V by 6 bases and J by 0 bases, and 12 bases separated the two germline ends. The CDR3 loop reads CASRPAGFSNQPQHF. The CDR3 DNA reads TGTGCCAGCAGGCCAGCAGGGTTTAGCAATCAGCCCCAGCATTTT.

This clonotype was seen many times. This chain joins TRBV2 and TRBJ2-4; a weak D match, TRBD2 (5 bases). Trimming left V 4 bases short and J 10 bases short, with 17 bases between. Per the germline V gene, CDR1 is SNHLY and CDR2 is FYNNEI. The CDR3 has 14 amino acids. This CDR3 reads CASSGGNQLGIQYF. The CDR3 DNA follows: TGTGCCAGCAGTGGAGGGAATCAGTTAGGTATTCAGTACTTC.

This clonotype showed up many times. The chain carries TRBV2 and TRBJ2-5; D unclear. The germline gives CDR1 SNHLY, CDR2 FYNNEI. The CDR3 has 14 amino acids. The ends were cut back, 6 bases at V and 5 bases at J, with 16 bases in the middle. CDR3 protein: CASRKRTLGETQYF. CDR3 nucleotide sequence: TGTGCCAGCAGGAAGAGGACCTTAGGGGAGACCCAGTACTTC.

This clonotype has ten or more counts. The DNA of the CDR3 is TGTGCCAGCAAAAGAGGGGGAAGGGACACTGAAGCTTTCTTT. This gives the protein CASKRGGRDTEAFF. The chain couples TRBV27 to TRBJ1-1, with a possible D match to TRBD1 (6 bases). The length of the CDR3 is 14 residues. CDR1 is MNHEY and CDR2 is SMNVEV in the germline V gene (reference sequence). Trimming shortened V by 7 bases and J by 3 bases, and 15 bases separated the two germline ends.

This clonotype was observed many times. The CDR3 reads CASRAEVNQPQHF. The CDR3 DNA is TGTGCCAGCCGCGCCGAGGTGAATCAGCCCCAGCATTTT. The rearrangement uses TRBV2 and TRBJ1-5; D remains unclear. The ends were cut back, 8 bases at V and 4 bases at J, with 12 bases in the middle. In germline, CDR1 is SNHLY, CDR2 FYNNEI. The CDR3 loop spans 13 amino acids.

There are many counts of this clonotype. This sequence joins TRBV5-1 and TRBJ2-6; TRBD1 matches 7 bases. The CDR3 length is 18 residues. With 3 bases clipped from V and 0 bases from J, the junction kept 9 bases outside the gene matches. Germline loops: CDR1 SGHRS, CDR2 YFSETQ. The CDR3 loop is CASSWSRDRASGANVLTF. CDR3 DNA sequence: TGCGCCAGCAGCTGGTCCCGGGACAGAGCCTCTGGGGCCAACGTCCTGACTTTC.

In the case of this clonotype: A read error is possible here, since a much larger clone lies one base away. This CDR3 reads CSAGQMSTNTEAFF. The CDR3 nucleotides are TGCAGCGCCGGACAGATGAGTACGAACACTGAAGCTTTCTTT. The V and J genes are TRBV29-1 and TRBJ1-1; a possible D gene is TRBD1 (6 bases). The germline CDR1 and CDR2 sequences are SQVTM and ANQGSEA. The CDR3 covers 14 residues. Between the trimmed V and J ends, which lost 7 bases and 1 base, there was a span of 16 bases.

The sample holds many counts of this clonotype. This chain uses TRBV12-3 or TRBV12-4 with TRBJ2-2; TRBD1 matches at 9 bases. V trimming: 5 bases; J trimming: 4 bases; junction bases outside the gene matches: 5. The CDR3 length is 15 residues. The DNA for the CDR3 is TGTGCCAGCAGTACCCCGGACAGGGGCACCGGGGAGCTGTTTTTT. It translates to CASSTPDRGTGELFF.

This chain links TRBV3-1 with TRBJ1-1, with a tentative D call TRBD1 (6 bases). Germline CDR1 and CDR2: LGHDT and YNNKEL (reference sequence). This CDR3 has 15 residues. Trimming shortened V by 1 base and J by 3 bases, and 12 bases separated the two germline ends. The DNA of the CDR3 is TGTGCCAGCAGCCAAGGCGGGGGGCTGGACACTGAAGCTTTCTTT. Protein sequence: CASSQGGGLDTEAFF.

This clonotype was seen at least ten times. The DNA of the CDR3 is TGCGCGACCAGCCCCCCCCTTCTGGCAGACGGAAACACCATATATTTT. Residues: CATSPPLLADGNTIYF. This sequence joins TRBV23-1 and TRBJ1-3; D remains ambiguous. TRBV23-1 is recorded as an ORF, its role being uncertain. The CDR3 totals 16 residues.

This clonotype has ten or more counts. The CDR3 reads CASSESGGGELFF. CDR3 bases: TGTGCCAGCAGTGAATCTGGGGGCGGGGAGCTGTTTTTT. This rearrangement joins TRBV25-1 to TRBJ2-2; D may correspond to TRBD1 or TRBD2 (5 bases each). V gave up 1 base and J gave up 7 bases, with 7 bases separating them. Germline V gene sequence: CDR1 MGHDK, CDR2 SYGVNS. The CDR3 length is 13 residues.

Worth noting for this clonotype: A clone one base away is much larger, so this may be a read error. The chain uses TRBV7-9 and TRBJ2-1; D is perhaps TRBD1 or TRBD2 (5 bases each). Germline CDR1 and CDR2: SEHNR and FQNEAQ (reference sequence). Between the trimmed V and J ends, which lost 5 bases and 2 bases, there was a span of 13 bases. This CDR3 is built from 15 residues. In DNA, the CDR3 is TGTGCCAGCAGCCTGGACTGGGGCCCCTACAATGAGCAGTTCTTC. Its protein product is CASSLDWGPYNEQFF.